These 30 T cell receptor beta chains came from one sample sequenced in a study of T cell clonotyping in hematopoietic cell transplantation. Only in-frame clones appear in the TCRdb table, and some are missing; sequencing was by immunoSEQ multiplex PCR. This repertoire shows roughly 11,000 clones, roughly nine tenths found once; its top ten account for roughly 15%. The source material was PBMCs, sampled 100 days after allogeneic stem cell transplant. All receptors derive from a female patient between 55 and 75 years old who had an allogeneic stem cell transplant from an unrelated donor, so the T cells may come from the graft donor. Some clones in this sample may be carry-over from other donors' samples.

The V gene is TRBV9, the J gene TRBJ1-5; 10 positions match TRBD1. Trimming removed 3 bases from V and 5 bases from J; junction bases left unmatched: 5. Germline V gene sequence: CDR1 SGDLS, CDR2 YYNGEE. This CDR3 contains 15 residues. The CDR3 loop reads CASSASTGGYQPQHF. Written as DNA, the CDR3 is TGTGCCAGCAGCGCCTCGACAGGGGGCTATCAGCCCCAGCATTTT.

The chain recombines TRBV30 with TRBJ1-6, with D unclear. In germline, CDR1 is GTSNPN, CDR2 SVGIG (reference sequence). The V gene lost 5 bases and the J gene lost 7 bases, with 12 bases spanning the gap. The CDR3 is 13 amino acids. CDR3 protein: CAWAREENSPLHF. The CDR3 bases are TGTGCCTGGGCGCGGGAGGAGAATTCACCCCTCCACTTT.

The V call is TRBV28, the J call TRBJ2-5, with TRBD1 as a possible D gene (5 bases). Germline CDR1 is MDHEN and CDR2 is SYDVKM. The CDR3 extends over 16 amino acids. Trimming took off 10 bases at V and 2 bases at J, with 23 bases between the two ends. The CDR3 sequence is CATLRGYTIAQETQYF. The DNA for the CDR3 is TGTGCCACCCTTAGGGGCTACACGATCGCTCAAGAGACCCAGTACTTC.

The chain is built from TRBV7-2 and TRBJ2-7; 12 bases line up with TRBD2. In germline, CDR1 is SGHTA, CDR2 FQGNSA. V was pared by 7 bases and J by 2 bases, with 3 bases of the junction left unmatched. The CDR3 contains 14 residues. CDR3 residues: CASNLAGGPYEQYF. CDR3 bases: TGTGCCAGCAACCTAGCGGGAGGGCCCTACGAGCAGTACTTC.

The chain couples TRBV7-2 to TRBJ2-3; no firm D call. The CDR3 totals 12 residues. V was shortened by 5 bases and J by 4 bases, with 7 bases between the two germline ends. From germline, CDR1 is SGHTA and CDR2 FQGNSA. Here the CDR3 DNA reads TGTGCCAGCAGCCCCAACTCAGATACGCAGTATTTT. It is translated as CASSPNSDTQYF.

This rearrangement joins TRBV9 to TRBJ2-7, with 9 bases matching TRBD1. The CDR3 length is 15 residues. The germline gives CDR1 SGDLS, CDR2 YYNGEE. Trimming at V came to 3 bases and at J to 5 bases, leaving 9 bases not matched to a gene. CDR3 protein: CASSAGGQGPDEQYF. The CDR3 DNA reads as TGTGCCAGCAGCGCAGGAGGACAGGGGCCCGACGAGCAGTACTTC.

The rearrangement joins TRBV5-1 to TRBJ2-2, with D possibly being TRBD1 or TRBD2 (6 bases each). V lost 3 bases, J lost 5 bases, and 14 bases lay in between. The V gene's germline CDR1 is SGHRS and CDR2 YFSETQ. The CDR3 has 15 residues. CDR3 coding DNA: TGCGCCAGCAGCTCCGAGGGGGGTCGGACCGGGGAGCTGTTTTTT. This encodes CASSSEGGRTGELFF.

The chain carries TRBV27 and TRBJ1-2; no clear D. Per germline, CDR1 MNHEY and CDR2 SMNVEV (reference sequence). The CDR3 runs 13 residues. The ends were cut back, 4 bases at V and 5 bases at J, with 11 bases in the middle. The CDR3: CASSSFLGYGYTF. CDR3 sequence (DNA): TGTGCCAGCAGTTCTTTTTTAGGATATGGCTACACCTTC.

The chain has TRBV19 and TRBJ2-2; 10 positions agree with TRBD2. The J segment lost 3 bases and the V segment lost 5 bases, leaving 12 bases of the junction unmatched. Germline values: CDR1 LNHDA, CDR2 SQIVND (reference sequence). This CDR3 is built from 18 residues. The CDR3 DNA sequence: TGTGCCAGTAGTTCAAGGGTAACTAGCGGGAAATACACCGGGGAGCTGTTTTTT. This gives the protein CASSSRVTSGKYTGELFF.

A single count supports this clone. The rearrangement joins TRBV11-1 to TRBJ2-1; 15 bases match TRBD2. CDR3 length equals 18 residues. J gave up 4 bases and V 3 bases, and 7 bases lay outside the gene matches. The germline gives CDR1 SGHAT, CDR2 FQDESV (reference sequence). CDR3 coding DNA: TGTGCCAGCAGCTTTCCGGGACTAGCGGGGGGCCCGTACAATGAGCAGTTCTTC. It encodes CASSFPGLAGGPYNEQFF. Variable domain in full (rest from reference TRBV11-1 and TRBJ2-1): EAEVAQSPRYKITEKSQAVAFWCDPISGHATLYWYRQILGQGPELLVQFQDESVVDDSQLPKDRFSAERLKGVDSTLKIQPAELGDSAMYLCASSFPGLAGGPYNEQFFGPGTRLTVL.

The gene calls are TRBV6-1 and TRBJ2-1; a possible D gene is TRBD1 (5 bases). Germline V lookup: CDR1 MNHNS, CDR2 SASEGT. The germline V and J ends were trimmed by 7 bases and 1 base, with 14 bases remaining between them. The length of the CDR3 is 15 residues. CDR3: CASTRNGQSYNEQFF. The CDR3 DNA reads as TGTGCCAGCACCCGGAACGGACAATCCTACAATGAGCAGTTCTTC.

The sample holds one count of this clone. The CDR3 sequence is CASSLLQDYSNQPQHF. The CDR3 DNA reads as TGTGCCAGCAGCTTATTACAGGATTATAGCAATCAGCCCCAGCATTTT. V gene TRBV7-2 combines with J gene TRBJ1-5; perhaps TRBD1 as D (5 bases). This CDR3 is built from 16 residues. The germline V and J ends were trimmed by 2 bases and 0 bases, with 11 bases remaining between them. Germline assignment: CDR1 SGHTA and CDR2 FQGNSA.

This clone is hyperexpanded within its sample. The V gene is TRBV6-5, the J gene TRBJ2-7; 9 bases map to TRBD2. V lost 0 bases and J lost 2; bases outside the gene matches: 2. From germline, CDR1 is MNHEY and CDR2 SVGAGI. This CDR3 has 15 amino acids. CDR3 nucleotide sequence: TGTGCCAGCAGTTACTCTACTAGCGGGCCCTACGAGCAGTACTTC. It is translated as CASSYSTSGPYEQYF.

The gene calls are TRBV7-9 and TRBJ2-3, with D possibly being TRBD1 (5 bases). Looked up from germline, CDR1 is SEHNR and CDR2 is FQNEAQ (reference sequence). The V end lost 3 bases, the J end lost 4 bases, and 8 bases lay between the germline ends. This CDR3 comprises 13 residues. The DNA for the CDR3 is TGTGCCAGCAGCTTTGACAGCGCAGATACGCAGTATTTT. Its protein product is CASSFDSADTQYF.

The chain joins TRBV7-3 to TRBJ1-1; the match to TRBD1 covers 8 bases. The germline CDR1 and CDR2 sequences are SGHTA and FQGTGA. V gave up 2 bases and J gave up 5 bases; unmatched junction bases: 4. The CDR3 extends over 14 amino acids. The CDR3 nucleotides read TGTGCCAGCAGCTTACAGGGGGCGCAGACTGAAGCTTTCTTT. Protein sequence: CASSLQGAQTEAFF. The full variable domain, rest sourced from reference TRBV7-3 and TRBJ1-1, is GAGVSQTPSNKVTEKGKYVELRCDPISGHTALYWYRQSLGQGPEFLIYFQGTGAADDSGLPNDRFFAVRPEGSVSTLKIQRTERGDSAVYLCASSLQGAQTEAFFGQGTRLTVV.

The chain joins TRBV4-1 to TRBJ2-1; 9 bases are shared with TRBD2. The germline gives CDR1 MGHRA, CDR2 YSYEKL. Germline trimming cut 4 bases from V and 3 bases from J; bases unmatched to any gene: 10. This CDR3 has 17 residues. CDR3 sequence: CASSRPRSGRHYNEQFF. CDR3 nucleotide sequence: TGCGCCAGCAGCCGGCCTCGGAGCGGGAGGCACTACAATGAGCAGTTCTTC.

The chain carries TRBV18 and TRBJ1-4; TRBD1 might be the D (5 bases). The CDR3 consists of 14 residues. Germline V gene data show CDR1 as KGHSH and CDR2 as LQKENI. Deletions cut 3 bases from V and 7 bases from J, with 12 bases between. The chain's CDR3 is CASSPRDGLEKLFF. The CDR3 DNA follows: TGTGCCAGCTCACCCCGGGACGGTCTTGAAAAACTGTTTTTT.

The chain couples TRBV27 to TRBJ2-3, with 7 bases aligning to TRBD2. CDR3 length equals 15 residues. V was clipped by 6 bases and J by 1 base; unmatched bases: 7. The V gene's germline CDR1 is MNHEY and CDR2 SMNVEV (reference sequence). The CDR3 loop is CASSPSGIRTDTQYF. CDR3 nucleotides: TGTGCCAGCAGCCCTAGCGGCATTCGCACAGATACGCAGTATTTT.

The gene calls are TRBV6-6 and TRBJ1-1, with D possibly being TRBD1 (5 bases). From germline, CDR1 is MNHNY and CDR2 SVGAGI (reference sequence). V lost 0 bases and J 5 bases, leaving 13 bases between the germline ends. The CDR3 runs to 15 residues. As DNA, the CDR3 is TGTGCCAGCAGTTACTCAGTGGGGGGAGGGACTGAAGCTTTCTTT. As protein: CASSYSVGGGTEAFF.

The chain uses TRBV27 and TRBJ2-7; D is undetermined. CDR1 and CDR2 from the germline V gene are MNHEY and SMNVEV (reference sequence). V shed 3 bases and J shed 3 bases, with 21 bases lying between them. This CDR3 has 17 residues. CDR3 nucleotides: TGTGCCAGCAGTTTGGGGTCTTTTTTCCCTCCTCGCTACGAGCAGTACTTC. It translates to CASSLGSFFPPRYEQYF.

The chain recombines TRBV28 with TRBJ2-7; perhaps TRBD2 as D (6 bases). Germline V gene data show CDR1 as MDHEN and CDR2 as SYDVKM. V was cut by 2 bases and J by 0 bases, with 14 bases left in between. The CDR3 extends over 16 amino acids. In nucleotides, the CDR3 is TGTGCCAGCAGTTTAATGAGACTAGTGAGCTCCTACGAGCAGTACTTC. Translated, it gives CASSLMRLVSSYEQYF.

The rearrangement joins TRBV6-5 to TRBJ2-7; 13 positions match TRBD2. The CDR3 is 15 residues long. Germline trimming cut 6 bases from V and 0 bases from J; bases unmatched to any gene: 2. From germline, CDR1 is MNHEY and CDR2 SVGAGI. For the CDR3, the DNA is TGTGCCAGCAGCTGGACTAGCGGGAGCTCCTACGAGCAGTACTTC. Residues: CASSWTSGSSYEQYF.

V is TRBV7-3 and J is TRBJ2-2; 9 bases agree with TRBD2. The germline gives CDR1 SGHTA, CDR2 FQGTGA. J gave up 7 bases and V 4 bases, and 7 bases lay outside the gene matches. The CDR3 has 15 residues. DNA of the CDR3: TGTGCCAGCAGCTATTCCGGGACTAGCAGCGGGGAGCTGTTTTTT. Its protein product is CASSYSGTSSGELFF.

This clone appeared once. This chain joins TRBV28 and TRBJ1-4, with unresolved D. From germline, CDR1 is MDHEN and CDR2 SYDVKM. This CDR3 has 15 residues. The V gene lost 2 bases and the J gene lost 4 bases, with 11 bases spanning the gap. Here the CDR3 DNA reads TGTGCCAGCAGTTTAGGGCGGAGTAATAATGAAAAACTGTTTTTT. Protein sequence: CASSLGRSNNEKLFF.

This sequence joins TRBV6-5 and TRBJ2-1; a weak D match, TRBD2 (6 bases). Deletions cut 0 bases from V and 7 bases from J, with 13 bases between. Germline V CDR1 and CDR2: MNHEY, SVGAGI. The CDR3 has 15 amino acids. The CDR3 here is CASSYSYAGKNEQFF. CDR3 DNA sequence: TGTGCCAGCAGTTACTCGTACGCGGGAAAGAATGAGCAGTTCTTC.

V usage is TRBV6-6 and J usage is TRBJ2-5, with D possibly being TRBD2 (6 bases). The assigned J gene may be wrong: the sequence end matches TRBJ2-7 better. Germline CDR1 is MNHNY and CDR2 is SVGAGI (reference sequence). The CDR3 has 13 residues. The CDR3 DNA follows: TGTGCCAGCAGTTTTGCGGGGTCCTACGAGCAGTACTTC. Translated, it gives CASSFAGSYEQYF.

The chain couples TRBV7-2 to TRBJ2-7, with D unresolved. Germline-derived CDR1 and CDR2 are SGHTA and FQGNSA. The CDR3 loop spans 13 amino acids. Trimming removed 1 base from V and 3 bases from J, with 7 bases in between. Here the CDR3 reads CASSLVQDYEQYF. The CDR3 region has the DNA TGTGCCAGCAGCTTAGTACAAGACTACGAGCAGTACTTC.

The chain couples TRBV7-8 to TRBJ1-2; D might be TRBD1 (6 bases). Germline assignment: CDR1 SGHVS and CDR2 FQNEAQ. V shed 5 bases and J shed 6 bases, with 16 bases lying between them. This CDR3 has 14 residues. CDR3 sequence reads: CASSVLQGYHGYTF. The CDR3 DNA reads TGTGCCAGCAGCGTGCTACAGGGATACCATGGCTACACCTTC.

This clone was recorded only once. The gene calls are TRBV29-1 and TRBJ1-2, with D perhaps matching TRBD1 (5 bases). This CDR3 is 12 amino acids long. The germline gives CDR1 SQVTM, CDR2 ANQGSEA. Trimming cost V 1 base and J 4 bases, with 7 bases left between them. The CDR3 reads CSVEGQTYGYTF. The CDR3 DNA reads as TGCAGCGTTGAAGGACAGACCTATGGCTACACCTTC.

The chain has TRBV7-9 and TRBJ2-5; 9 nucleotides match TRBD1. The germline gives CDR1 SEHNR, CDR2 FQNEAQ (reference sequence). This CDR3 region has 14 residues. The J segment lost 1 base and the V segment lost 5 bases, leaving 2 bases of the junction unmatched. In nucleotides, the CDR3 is TGTGCCAGCAGCCTACAGGGGGCCCAAGAGACCCAGTACTTC. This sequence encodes CASSLQGAQETQYF.